This is a list of T cell receptor beta chains from one sample in a study of tumor and adjacent non-tumor tissue in lung cancer. TCRdb used MiXCR to reprocess the multiplex PCR reads, holding one entry per CDR3 protein. Here the sample spans just over 200,000 distinct CDR3 sequences, around 71% being singletons. The sample comprised lung tumor tissue. Receptor source: a man in his 60s with non-small cell lung cancer. Both conserved end residues are trimmed from each CDR3. Fields, in order: V gene, J gene, D gene, CDR3 length, CDR3 protein. The D gene is left open where the match is weak.

v_call: TRBV29-1; j_call: TRBJ2-2; d_call: -; cdr3_length: 11; cdr3_aa: NARGYDTGELF
v_call: TRBV11-1; j_call: TRBJ1-4; d_call: -; cdr3_length: 13; cdr3_aa: VSSPRLEASEKLF
v_call: TRBV6-5; j_call: TRBJ2-3; d_call: TRBD2; cdr3_length: 13; cdr3_aa: VSSLLAGGPNTQY
v_call: TRBV20-1; j_call: TRBJ2-2; d_call: TRBD2; cdr3_length: 13; cdr3_aa: SARRTSEYNGELF
v_call: TRBV6-2/TRBV6-3; j_call: TRBJ2-2; d_call: -; cdr3_length: 14; cdr3_aa: ASIPHRERRTGELF
v_call: TRBV6-1; j_call: TRBJ2-7; d_call: -; cdr3_length: 11; cdr3_aa: ARSPQGPYDQY
v_call: TRBV5-1; j_call: -; d_call: -; cdr3_length: 16; cdr3_aa: ASSLWWSASHSYNEQY
v_call: TRBV12-3/TRBV12-4; j_call: TRBJ1-1; d_call: -; cdr3_length: 12; cdr3_aa: ASSCQVLNTEAF
v_call: TRBV18; j_call: TRBJ2-3; d_call: -; cdr3_length: 13; cdr3_aa: VSSPSQGTTDTQY
v_call: TRBV7-8; j_call: TRBJ1-5; d_call: -; cdr3_length: 13; cdr3_aa: ASSVGRVSNHPQH
v_call: TRBV20-1; j_call: TRBJ1-5; d_call: TRBD1; cdr3_length: 14; cdr3_aa: SARARTGHRNQPQH
v_call: TRBV20-1; j_call: TRBJ1-6; d_call: -; cdr3_length: 12; cdr3_aa: NARDGGAYSPLH
v_call: TRBV11-3; j_call: TRBJ2-1; d_call: TRBD2; cdr3_length: 16; cdr3_aa: ASSQGLVGGRSYNEQF
v_call: TRBV10-3; j_call: TRBJ2-3; d_call: -; cdr3_length: 11; cdr3_aa: ASQVSSTDTQY
v_call: TRBV10-2; j_call: TRBJ1-2; d_call: -; cdr3_length: 12; cdr3_aa: ASCEKVANYGYT
v_call: TRBV10-1; j_call: TRBJ2-7; d_call: -; cdr3_length: 14; cdr3_aa: ASSKGGYPAKSGQY
v_call: TRBV11-2; j_call: TRBJ2-7; d_call: TRBD1; cdr3_length: 14; cdr3_aa: ASSLMPGQGPYGQY
v_call: TRBV5-5; j_call: TRBJ2-7; d_call: -; cdr3_length: 14; cdr3_aa: ASSSTGGASSYEQY
v_call: TRBV5-1; j_call: TRBJ2-2; d_call: TRBD1; cdr3_length: 14; cdr3_aa: ASQTPGQGNTGELF
v_call: TRBV28; j_call: TRBJ2-7; d_call: TRBD1; cdr3_length: 14; cdr3_aa: ASIGQGAGGDYEQY
v_call: TRBV29-1; j_call: TRBJ1-1; d_call: -; cdr3_length: 11; cdr3_aa: SVEALSGSEVF
v_call: TRBV4-3; j_call: TRBJ2-7; d_call: TRBD2; cdr3_length: 15; cdr3_aa: TSSQVVSGGSPFEQY
v_call: TRBV5-4; j_call: TRBJ2-1; d_call: -; cdr3_length: 13; cdr3_aa: ASSFPSQGIGEQF
v_call: TRBV12-3/TRBV12-4; j_call: TRBJ1-1; d_call: TRBD1; cdr3_length: 10; cdr3_aa: ASRGQYAEAF
v_call: TRBV20-1; j_call: TRBJ1-6; d_call: TRBD1; cdr3_length: 18; cdr3_aa: SARSASDRVIIGINSPLH